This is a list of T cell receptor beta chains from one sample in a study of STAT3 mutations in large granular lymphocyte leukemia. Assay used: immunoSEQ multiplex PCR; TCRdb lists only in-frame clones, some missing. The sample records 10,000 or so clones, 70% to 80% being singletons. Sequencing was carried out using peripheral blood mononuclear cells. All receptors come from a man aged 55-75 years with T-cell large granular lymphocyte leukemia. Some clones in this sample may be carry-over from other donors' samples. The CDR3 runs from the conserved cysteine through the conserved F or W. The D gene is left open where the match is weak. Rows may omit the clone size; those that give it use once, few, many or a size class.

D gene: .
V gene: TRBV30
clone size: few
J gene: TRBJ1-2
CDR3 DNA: TGTGCCTGGAGGCCTCCGGGTTATGGCTACACCTTC
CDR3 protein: CAWRPPGYGYTF

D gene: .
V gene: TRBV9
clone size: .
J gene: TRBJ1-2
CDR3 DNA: TGTGCCAGCAGCTCACCCCCGGACAGTAACTATGGCTACACCTTC
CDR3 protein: CASSSPPDSNYGYTF

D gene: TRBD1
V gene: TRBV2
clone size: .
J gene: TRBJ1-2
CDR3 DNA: TGTGCCAGCAGTGAAAGGGACAGGGGAGGCTACACCTTC
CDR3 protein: CASSERDRGGYTF

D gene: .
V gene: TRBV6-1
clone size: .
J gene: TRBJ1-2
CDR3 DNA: TGTGCCAGCAGTATAAACTATGGCTACACCTTC
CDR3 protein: CASSINYGYTF

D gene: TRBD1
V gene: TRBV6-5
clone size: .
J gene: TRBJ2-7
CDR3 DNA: TGTGCCAGCAGACAAATCGGGACAGGGATTTACGAGCAGTACTTC
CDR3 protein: CASRQIGTGIYEQYF

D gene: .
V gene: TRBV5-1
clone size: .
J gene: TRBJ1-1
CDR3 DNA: TGCGCCAGCAGCACCGAAACCCTGAACACTGAAGCTTTCTTT
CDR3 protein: CASSTETLNTEAFF

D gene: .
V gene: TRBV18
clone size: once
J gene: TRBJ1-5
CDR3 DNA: TGTGCCAGCTCACCTGACGGGCAGCCCCAGCATTTT
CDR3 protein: CASSPDGQPQHF

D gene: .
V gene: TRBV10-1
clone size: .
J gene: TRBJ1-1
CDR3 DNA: TGCGCCAGCAGTAGCTCTCCGAACACTGAAGCTTTCTTT
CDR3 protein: CASSSSPNTEAFF

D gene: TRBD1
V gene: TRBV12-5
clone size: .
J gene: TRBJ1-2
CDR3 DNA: TGTGCTAGTGGCACCTCGACAGGGGAGGGAGACTACACCTTC
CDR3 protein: CASGTSTGEGDYTF

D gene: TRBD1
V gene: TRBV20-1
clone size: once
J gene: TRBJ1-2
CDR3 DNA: TGCAGTGCTAAGACAGGGGTAGGCTACACCTTC
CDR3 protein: CSAKTGVGYTF

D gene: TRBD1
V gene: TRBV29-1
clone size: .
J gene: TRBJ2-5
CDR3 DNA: TGCAGCGCTTCGACAGGGGAAGAGACCCAGTACTTC
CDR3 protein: CSASTGEETQYF

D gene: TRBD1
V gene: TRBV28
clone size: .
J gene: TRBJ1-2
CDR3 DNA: TGTGCCAGCAGTTTTTACAGGGGGAACGGCTACACCTTC
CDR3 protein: CASSFYRGNGYTF

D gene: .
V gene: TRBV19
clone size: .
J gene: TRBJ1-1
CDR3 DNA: TGTGCCAGTAGTAGCCGACAGTACACTGAAGCTTTCTTT
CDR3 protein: CASSSRQYTEAFF

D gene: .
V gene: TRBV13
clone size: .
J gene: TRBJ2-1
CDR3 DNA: TGTGCCAGCAGCTTAATAAGCGGAGCGAACAATGAGCAGTTCTTC
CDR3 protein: CASSLISGANNEQFF

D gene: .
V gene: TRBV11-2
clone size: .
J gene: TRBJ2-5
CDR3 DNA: TGTGCCAGCAGCTTAGCCATGGACACCTACCAAGAGACCCAGTACTTC
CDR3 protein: CASSLAMDTYQETQYF

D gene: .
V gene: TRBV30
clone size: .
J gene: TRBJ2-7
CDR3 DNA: TGTGCCTGGAGCACCGACATATACGAGCAGTACTTC
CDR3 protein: CAWSTDIYEQYF

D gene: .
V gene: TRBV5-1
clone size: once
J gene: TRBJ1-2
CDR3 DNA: TGCGCCAGCAGCCCAACTACAGGGACCGCGGGTGGCTACACCTTC
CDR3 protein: CASSPTTGTAGGYTF

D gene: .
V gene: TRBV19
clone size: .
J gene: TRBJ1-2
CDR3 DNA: TGTGCCAGTAGAATGGCCCAAGGGACCGGCTACACCTTC
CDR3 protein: CASRMAQGTGYTF

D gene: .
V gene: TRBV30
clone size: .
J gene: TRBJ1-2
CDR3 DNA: TGTGCCTGGGTGATCGGCAGGTATGGCTACACCTTC
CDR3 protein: CAWVIGRYGYTF

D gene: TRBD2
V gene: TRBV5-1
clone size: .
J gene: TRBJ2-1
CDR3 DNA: TGCGCCAGCAGCTTCTACGGACTAGCGGGAGTCGGTGAGCAGTTCTTC
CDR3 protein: CASSFYGLAGVGEQFF

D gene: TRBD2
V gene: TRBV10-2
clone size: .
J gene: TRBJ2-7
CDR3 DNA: TGCGCCACCATAGCGGGAGAGGGATACGAGCAGTACTTC
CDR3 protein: CATIAGEGYEQYF

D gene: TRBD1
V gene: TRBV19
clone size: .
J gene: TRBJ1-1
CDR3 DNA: TGTGCCAGTATCGCGGACAGGGGGAACACTGAAGCTTTCTTT
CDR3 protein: CASIADRGNTEAFF

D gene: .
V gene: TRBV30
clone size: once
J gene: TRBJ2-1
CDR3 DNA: TGTGCCTGGAGTGTGGGGCGGGATGTTTACAATGAGCAGTTCTTC
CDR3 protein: CAWSVGRDVYNEQFF

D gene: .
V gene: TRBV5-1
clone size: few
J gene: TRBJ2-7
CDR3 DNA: TGCGCCAGCAGCTTAACCGGGACATCATCCGGTGAGCAGTACTTC
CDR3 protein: CASSLTGTSSGEQYF

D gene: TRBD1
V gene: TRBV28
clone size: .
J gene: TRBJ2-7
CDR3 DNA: TGTGCCAGCCGACAGGGGTGGTACGAGCAGTACTTC
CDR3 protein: CASRQGWYEQYF

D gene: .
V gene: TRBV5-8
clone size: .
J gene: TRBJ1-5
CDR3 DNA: TGTGCCAGCAGCTTGTTTGATCAGCCCCAGCATTTT
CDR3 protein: CASSLFDQPQHF

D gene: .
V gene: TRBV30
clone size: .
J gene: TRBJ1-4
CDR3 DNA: TGTGCCTGGAGTCGGGGGCTTCGGGATGAAAAACTGTTTTTT
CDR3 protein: CAWSRGLRDEKLFF

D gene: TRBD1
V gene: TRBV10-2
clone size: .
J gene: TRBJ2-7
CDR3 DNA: TGCGCCAGCAGTCCCGGGACAGCCTACGAGCAGTACTTC
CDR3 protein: CASSPGTAYEQYF

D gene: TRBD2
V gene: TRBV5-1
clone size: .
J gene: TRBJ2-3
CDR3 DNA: TGCGCCAGCAGCTTGTTTACTAGCGGTAGCACAGATACGCAGTATTTT
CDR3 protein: CASSLFTSGSTDTQYF

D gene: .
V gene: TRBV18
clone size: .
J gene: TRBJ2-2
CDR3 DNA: TGTGCCAGCTCACCACCAAGCACCGGGGAGCTGTTTTTT
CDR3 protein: CASSPPSTGELFF

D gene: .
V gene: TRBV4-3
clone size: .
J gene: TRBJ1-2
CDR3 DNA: TGCGCCAGCAGCCAAGGATGGGGGGACAAATATGGCTACACCTTC
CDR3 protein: CASSQGWGDKYGYTF

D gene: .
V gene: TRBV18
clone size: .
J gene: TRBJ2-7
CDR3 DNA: TGTGCCAGCTCACCGAAGGGATCCGCCTACGAGCAGTACTTC
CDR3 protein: CASSPKGSAYEQYF

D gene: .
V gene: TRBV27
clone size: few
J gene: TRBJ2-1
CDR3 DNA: TGTGCCAGCAGTTTTTGGTTGGGGCAGGGGAGTTCCTACAATGAGCAGTTCTTC
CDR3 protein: CASSFWLGQGSSYNEQFF

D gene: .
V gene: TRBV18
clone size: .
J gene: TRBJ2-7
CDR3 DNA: TGTGCCAGCTCCCTTGGGCGGGGGCCCGGGCAGTACTTC
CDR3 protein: CASSLGRGPGQYF

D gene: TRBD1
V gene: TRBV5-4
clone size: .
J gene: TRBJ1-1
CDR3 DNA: TGTGCCAGCAGCTTGACAGGGGTGAACACTGAAGCTTTCTTT
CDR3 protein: CASSLTGVNTEAFF

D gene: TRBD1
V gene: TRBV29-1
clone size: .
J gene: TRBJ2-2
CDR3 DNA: TGCAGCGTACAGGGGCCCGGGGAGCTGTTTTTT
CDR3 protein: CSVQGPGELFF

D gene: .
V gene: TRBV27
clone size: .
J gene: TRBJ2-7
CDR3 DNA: TGTGCCAGCAGTCCTACTAGTGCCGGGGAGCAGTACTTC
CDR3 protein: CASSPTSAGEQYF

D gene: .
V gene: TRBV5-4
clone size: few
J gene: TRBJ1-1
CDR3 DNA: TGTGCCAGCAGCTTACAGGGATTCGGGACTGAAGCTTTCTTT
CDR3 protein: CASSLQGFGTEAFF

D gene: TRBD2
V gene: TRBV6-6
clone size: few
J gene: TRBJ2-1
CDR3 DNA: TGTGCCAGCAGTTACAACCTAGCGGGAGGTAATGAGCAGTTCTTC
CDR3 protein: CASSYNLAGGNEQFF

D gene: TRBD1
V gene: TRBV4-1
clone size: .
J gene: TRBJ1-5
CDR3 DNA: TGCGCCAGCGCATGGACAGGGTTTCGTCAGCCCCAGCATTTT
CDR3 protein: CASAWTGFRQPQHF

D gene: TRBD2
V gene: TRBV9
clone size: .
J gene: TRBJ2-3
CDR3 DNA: TGTGCCAGCAGCGTAGGGACTAGCGCCTCCACAGATACGCAGTATTTT
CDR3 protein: CASSVGTSASTDTQYF

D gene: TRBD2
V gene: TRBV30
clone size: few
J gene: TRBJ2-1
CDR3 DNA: TGTGCCTGGAGTGTACTGGCGGGAGGGGGCAATGAGCAGTTCTTC
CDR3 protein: CAWSVLAGGGNEQFF

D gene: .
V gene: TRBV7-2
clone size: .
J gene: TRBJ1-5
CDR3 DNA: TGTGCCAGCAGCTCTCTTCGCACGGGGCAGCCCCAGCATTTT
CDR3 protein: CASSSLRTGQPQHF

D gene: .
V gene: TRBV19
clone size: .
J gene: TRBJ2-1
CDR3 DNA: TGTGCCAGTAGTATAAGGGACAACAACAATGAGCAGTTCTTC
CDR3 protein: CASSIRDNNNEQFF

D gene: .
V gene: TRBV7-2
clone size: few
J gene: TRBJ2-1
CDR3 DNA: TGTGCCAGCAGCCCGAGGGCAGGGCTGCAGTTCTTC
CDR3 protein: CASSPRAGLQFF

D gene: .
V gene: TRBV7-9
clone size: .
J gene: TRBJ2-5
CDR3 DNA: TGTGCCACCTCTCTTCTGGAGGACGGGGAGACCCAGTACTTC
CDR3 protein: CATSLLEDGETQYF

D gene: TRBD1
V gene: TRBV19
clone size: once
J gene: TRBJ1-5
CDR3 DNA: TGTGCCAGTAGTATAGGCTGGACAGGGGGAAATCAGCCCCAGCATTTT
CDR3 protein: CASSIGWTGGNQPQHF

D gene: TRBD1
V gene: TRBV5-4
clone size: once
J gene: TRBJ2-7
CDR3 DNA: TGTGCCAGCAGCTCAGGACAGGCCCTCTCCTACGAGCAGTACTTC
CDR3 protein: CASSSGQALSYEQYF

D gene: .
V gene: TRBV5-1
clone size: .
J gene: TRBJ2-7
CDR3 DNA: TGCGCCAGCAGCTTCGGGTTCAGGGATGCATACGAGCAGTACTTC
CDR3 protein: CASSFGFRDAYEQYF